This T cell receptor (beta chain) was obtained from a study of T cells in tuberculosis. About the research overall: CD1B tetramers identified T cells specific for mycobacterial lipid GMM. Study observations and caveats: Selection depended on which cryopreserved specimens were available. Smaller distances to GMM-specific TCRs suggested their expansion in active tuberculosis.

J gave up 6 bases and V 2 bases, and 10 bases lay outside the gene matches. The CDR3 covers 17 residues. Germline-derived CDR1 and CDR2 are MNHEY and SMNVEV (reference sequence). Clones were read by immunoSEQ multiplex PCR, and TCRdb kept only the in-frame ones, dropping some. This sample has approximately 35,000 clones, with 95% to 97% found just once. In this sample, this clone turned up once. Its target is not known. Each clinical donor contributed on average about 92,000 T cells from unsorted cryopreserved PBMC. Sequenced sample: PBMCs. This clonotype was obtained from a donor aged 10-29 years with latent tuberculosis or without tuberculosis infection. The chain combines TRBV27 with TRBJ2-3; 11 bases line up with TRBD2. Here the CDR3 reads CASSLLAGGFELDTQYF. CDR3 nucleotide sequence: TGTGCCAGCAGTTTACTAGCGGGAGGCTTCGAACTGGATACGCAGTATTTT.